The present T cell receptor beta chain was sequenced within a study of technical replicates of blood from several donors. CDR1 SQVTM and CDR2 ANQGSEA come from the germline V gene. The CDR3 spans 15 residues. V was pared by 6 bases and J by 1 base, with 8 bases of the junction left unmatched. The data were produced by immunoSEQ multiplex PCR, yet TCRdb's version contains in-frame clones alone and is incomplete. The sample gives about 54,000 clones, about 93% of which show up once; about 0.22% is in the top ten. The sample taken for sequencing was T cells isolated from PBMCs. This receptor was obtained from a human donor in good health. The rearrangement uses TRBV29-1 and TRBJ1-1; 10 bases match TRBD1. CDR3 in amino acids: CSVAGDRGPNTEAFF. The CDR3 DNA reads TGCAGCGTGGCGGGGGACAGGGGCCCGAACACTGAAGCTTTCTTT.